This TCR beta chain was obtained from a study of T cell responses to AZD1222 COVID-19 vaccine. Regarding the study as a whole: With dominance at 160-218 and 743-854, vaccine-associated CD4 TCRs spanned spike. White British donors predominated, females outnumbered males, and clonal diversity was possibly underestimated. Repertoire collection took place solely once the T cell response had peaked.

The repertoire was sequenced with immunoSEQ multiplex PCR; TCRdb's copy has only in-frame clones and lacks some. Here the sample spans around 140,000 clones, about 90% being singletons. Trimming cost V 0 bases and J 5 bases, with 19 bases left between them. Germline CDR1 and CDR2: LNHDA and SQIVND (reference sequence). The CDR3 covers 17 residues. Worth noting for this clone: Its antigen is as yet unknown.

V is TRBV19 and J is TRBJ2-5; the D gene could be TRBD1 or TRBD2 (5 bases each). This receptor was taken from an adult who received the AZD1222 COVID-19 vaccine. Sample: peripheral blood, taken 28 days after the second AZD1222 dose. Written as DNA, the CDR3 is TGTGCCAGTAGTATAGATCGCTCTTGGCAGGGACGGGAGACCCAGTACTTC. Translating gives CASSIDRSWQGRETQYF. Based on the CDR3 plus reference TRBV19 and TRBJ2-5, the full variable domain is DGGITQSPKYLFRKEGQNVTLSCEQNLNHDAMYWYRQDPGQGLRLIYYSQIVNDFQKGDIAEGYSVSREKKESFPLTVTSAQKNPTAFYLCASSIDRSWQGRETQYFGPGTRLLVL.